Listed below are T cell receptor beta chains from one sample, sequenced in a study of blood T cell repertoires in COVID-19. The protocol was immunoSEQ multiplex PCR, while the TCRdb copy is restricted to in-frame clones and leaves out a portion. This table has roughly 340,000 clones, approximately 87% appearing once. The source material was peripheral blood. The source is a woman in her 50s with COVID-19, enrolled during active disease. Both conserved end residues are part of each CDR3. D genes are given only for firm matches. Part of the rows lack a size; the others show once, few, many or a class for expanded clones.

NA TRBJ1-5 TRBV19 16 TRBD1 CASSRQGMGSNQPQHF TGTGCCAGTAGTAGACAGGGGATGGGCAGCAATCAGCCCCAGCATTTT
NA TRBJ2-3 TRBV21-1 17 NA CASSRNLSMGHTDTQYF TGTGCCAGCAGCCGGAACTTATCGATGGGGCACACAGATACGCAGTATTTT
NA TRBJ1-6 TRBV15 18 TRBD1 CATSRPPAGTGYNSPLHF TGTGCCACCAGCAGACCACCCGCCGGGACAGGATATAATTCACCCCTCCACTTT
NA TRBJ1-1 TRBV6-5 16 TRBD1 CASSYTIDRGSTEAFF TGTGCCAGCAGTTATACAATAGACAGGGGATCCACTGAAGCTTTCTTT
NA TRBJ1-1 TRBV24-1 13 TRBD1 CATRQGWDTEAFF TGTGCCACCCGACAGGGCTGGGACACTGAAGCTTTCTTT
NA TRBJ2-1 TRBV19 15 NA CASTDWQGSYNEQFF TGTGCCAGTACAGATTGGCAGGGGTCGTACAATGAGCAGTTCTTC
NA TRBJ2-1 TRBV5-8 18 TRBD1 CASSLQRPGQISYNEQFF TGTGCCAGCAGCTTACAAAGGCCGGGACAGATTTCCTACAATGAGCAGTTCTTC
once TRBJ2-5 TRBV5-1 16 TRBD2 CASRPHVGEGQETQYF TGCGCCAGCAGACCGCACGTGGGGGAGGGCCAAGAGACCCAGTACTTC
NA TRBJ2-3 TRBV6-5 14 NA CASRPPTTTDTQYF TGTGCCAGCAGACCACCGACTACCACAGATACGCAGTATTTT
NA TRBJ2-2 TRBV7-9 15 TRBD1 CASSLGGTVSGELFF TGTGCCAGCAGCTTAGGGGGGACAGTATCCGGGGAGCTGTTTTTT
NA TRBJ1-1 TRBV5-5 15 NA CASSLVQGIGTEAFF TGTGCCAGCAGCTTGGTACAGGGAATTGGGACTGAAGCTTTCTTT
NA TRBJ2-7 TRBV27 16 NA CASSPKGGALSYEQYF TGTGCCAGCAGCCCAAAGGGGGGGGCCCTCTCCTACGAGCAGTACTTC
NA TRBJ2-7 TRBV27 13 TRBD2 CASRLAGSYEQYF TGTGCCAGCCGACTAGCGGGATCCTACGAGCAGTACTTC
NA TRBJ1-3 TRBV30 15 NA CAWTIRRGSGNTIYF TGTGCCTGGACCATAAGACGGGGGTCTGGAAACACCATATATTTT
NA TRBJ2-2 TRBV25-1 18 TRBD2 CATTSETSGARRTGELFF TGTGCCACAACTTCGGAGACTAGCGGAGCGCGAAGGACCGGGGAGCTGTTTTTT
few TRBJ2-3 TRBV2 14 TRBD2 CASEREGITDTQYF TGTGCCAGCGAGCGGGAGGGGATTACAGATACGCAGTATTTT
NA TRBJ1-5 TRBV5-5 15 TRBD1 CASSFTGGWGQPQHF TGTGCCAGCAGCTTCACAGGGGGTTGGGGTCAGCCCCAGCATTTT
NA TRBJ2-7 TRBV7-2 16 TRBD2 CASRGPTSGSSYEQYF TGTGCCAGCAGAGGGCCGACTAGCGGGAGCTCCTACGAGCAGTACTTC
NA TRBJ2-7 TRBV18 16 TRBD1 CASSTSRDRGAYEQYF TGTGCCAGCTCAACTTCCCGGGACAGGGGAGCCTACGAGCAGTACTTC
NA TRBJ2-5 TRBV7-2 18 TRBD2 CASSPGLAGAGFTETQYF TGTGCCAGCAGCCCGGGACTAGCGGGAGCGGGGTTCACAGAGACCCAGTACTTC
NA TRBJ2-7 TRBV25-1 16 NA CASSPKRGGQSYEQYF TGTGCCAGCAGCCCGAAGCGGGGAGGACAGTCCTACGAGCAGTACTTC
NA TRBJ1-1 TRBV14 13 NA CASSQLRVTEAFF TGTGCCAGCAGCCAATTGAGGGTAACTGAAGCTTTCTTT
NA TRBJ2-7 TRBV7-2 15 TRBD1 CASSYTGTATYEQYF TGTGCCAGCAGTTATACCGGGACAGCTACCTACGAGCAGTACTTC
NA TRBJ2-1 TRBV6-2/TRBV6-3 15 TRBD2 CASSLGTRWYNEQFF TGTGCCAGCAGCCTCGGGACTAGGTGGTACAATGAGCAGTTCTTC
once TRBJ2-1 TRBV25-1 17 NA CASSRSYVREKDNEQFF TGTGCCAGCAGTCGATCTTACGTCCGGGAGAAGGACAATGAGCAGTTCTTC